This TCR beta chain derives from a study of blood T cell repertoires in COVID-19. Study-wide background: Whether acute or convalescent, the COVID-19 samples came from the United States, Italy and Spain. From T cells, B-cell-depleted T cells, or PBMCs came the material, which was cDNA or gDNA.

Using immunoSEQ multiplex PCR, the repertoire was profiled, and TCRdb retains in-frame clones only, with some absent. The table records approximately 200,000 clones, about 88% of them present only once. CDR3 size: 11 residues. V lost 3 bases to trimming and J lost 7 bases, with 6 bases between them. The sequencing input was peripheral blood. The rearrangement uses TRBV12-3 or TRBV12-4 and TRBJ1-2; no firm D call. The sequence derives from a man in his 70s with active or convalescent COVID-19. Here the CDR3 reads CASSFGVGYTF. The DNA of the CDR3 is TGTGCCAGCAGTTTTGGAGTTGGCTACACCTTC.